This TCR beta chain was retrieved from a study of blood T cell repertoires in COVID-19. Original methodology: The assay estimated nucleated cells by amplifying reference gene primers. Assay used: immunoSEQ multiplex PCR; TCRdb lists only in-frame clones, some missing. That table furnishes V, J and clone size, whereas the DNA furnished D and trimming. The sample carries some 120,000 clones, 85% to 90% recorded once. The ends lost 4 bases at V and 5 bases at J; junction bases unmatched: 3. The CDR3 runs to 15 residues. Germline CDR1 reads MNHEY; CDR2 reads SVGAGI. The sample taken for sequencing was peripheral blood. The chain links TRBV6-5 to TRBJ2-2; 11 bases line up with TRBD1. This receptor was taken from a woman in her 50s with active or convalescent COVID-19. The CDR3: CASSSDRGRTGELFF. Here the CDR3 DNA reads TGTGCCAGCAGTTCGGACAGGGGGCGAACCGGGGAGCTGTTTTTT.